The 5 T cell receptor beta chains presented below share a single source sample, sequenced in a study of T-cell memory formation after mild COVID-19. TCRdb analysed the 5' RACE reads with MiXCR anew, one entry per CDR3 protein. The sample holds 450,000 or so distinct CDR3 sequences, around 27% seen once. Material for sequencing was PBMCs or a T cell subset sorted from them (not recorded which). Receptors were obtained from an adult woman who had mild COVID-19 (a few samples of this study predate the infection). Cell type and time point are not known.

The gene calls are TRBV5-6 and TRBJ2-3; 7 bases are shared with TRBD2. The germline CDR1 and CDR2 sequences are SGHDT and YYEEEE. The CDR3 covers 15 residues. V shed 1 base, J shed 0 bases, and the junction held 2 bases outside the gene matches. Here the CDR3 reads CASSLRGDSTDTQYF. CDR3 coding DNA: TGTGCCAGCAGCTTGCGGGGGGACAGCACAGATACGCAGTATTTT.

V is TRBV7-3 and J is TRBJ2-1; TRBD2 aligns across 9 bases. After removal of 4 bases from V and 10 bases from J, the junction contained 5 bases not matched to a gene. The CDR3 spans 13 residues. Per the germline V gene, CDR1 is SGHTA and CDR2 is FQGTGA. The CDR3 coding sequence is TGTGCCAGCAGCTCCCGACTAGCGGCCGAGCAGTTCTTC. Its protein is CASSSRLAAEQFF.

This clonotype was picked up a small number of times. The chain has TRBV7-9 and TRBJ2-2, with D tentatively TRBD1 (5 bases). Germline assignment: CDR1 SEHNR and CDR2 FQNEAQ (reference sequence). The V and J ends lost 3 bases and 4 bases respectively, with 15 bases between them. This CDR3 spans 16 amino acids. The CDR3 region is CASSFPEGVPTGELFF. DNA for the CDR3: TGTGCCAGCAGCTTTCCAGAAGGGGTCCCCACCGGGGAGCTGTTTTTT.

The chain uses TRBV27 and TRBJ2-7, with TRBD2 identical over 13 bases. J lost 6 bases, V lost 5 bases, and 7 bases had no gene match. The CDR3 has 15 amino acids. CDR1 is MNHEY, CDR2 SMNVEV, per germline (reference sequence). The CDR3 here is CASSPTSGGALEQYF. CDR3 nucleotide sequence: TGTGCCAGCAGTCCAACTAGCGGGGGGGCCCTCGAGCAGTACTTC.

The table lists this clonotype with a count of one. The rearrangement links TRBV19 to TRBJ1-4, with 7 bases that match TRBD1. This CDR3 contains 15 residues. V was clipped by 5 bases and J by 6 bases; unmatched bases: 9. Germline V gives CDR1 LNHDA, CDR2 SQIVND (reference sequence). The CDR3 spells CASSGNRGGDEKLFF. The CDR3 nucleotides read TGTGCCAGTAGTGGAAACAGGGGTGGCGATGAAAAACTGTTTTTT. The variable domain in full, completed from reference TRBV19 and TRBJ1-4, reads DGGITQSPKYLFRKEGQNVTLSCEQNLNHDAMYWYRQDPGQGLRLIYYSQIVNDFQKGDIAEGYSVSREKKESFPLTVTSAQKNPTAFYLCASSGNRGGDEKLFFGSGTQLSVL.